Presented here are 6 T cell receptor beta chains from one specimen sequenced in a study of blood T cells in healthy people across ages. Sample-barcoded 5' priming and a J-beta primer mix drove a second PCR of roughly 6 to 12 cycles. Each CDR3 protein gets one entry after TCRdb re-called the 5' RACE reads with MiXCR. The data show roughly 1,100,000 distinct CDR3 sequences, 20% to 25% seen once. A further study also used this sample, focusing on T cells of mothers and their children.

The sequenced sample consisted of blood. The receptors shown here come from a girl aged 2-15 years in good health.

This clonotype showed up just a few times. The rearrangement uses TRBV2 and TRBJ2-1; D gene unclear. Germline V lookup: CDR1 SNHLY, CDR2 FYNNEI. This CDR3 spans 12 amino acids. V was shortened by 4 bases and J by 7 bases, with 8 bases between the two germline ends. CDR3 nucleotide sequence: TGTGCCAGCAGTGGTGGCTGGAATGAGCAGTTCTTC. This codes for CASSGGWNEQFF.

V gene TRBV7-2 combines with J gene TRBJ2-5; D not certain. The better agreement between TRBJ2-1 and the DNA end casts doubt on the J call. Germline V gene data show CDR1 as SGHTA and CDR2 as FQGNSA. The CDR3 sequence is 12 residues long. CDR3 nucleotides: TGTGCCAGCGCCATAGGCCGCCATGAGCAGTTCTTC. Protein: CASAIGRHEQFF.

J is TRBJ1-6 and V is TRBV12-3 or TRBV12-4; D might be TRBD1 (5 bases). V lost 6 bases and J 16 bases, leaving 16 bases between the germline ends. CDR3 length: 12 amino acids. The CDR3, as DNA: TGTGCCAGCAGAGGGGCCCAGGGTTTGCTCCACTTT. Its translation is CASRGAQGLLHF.

This clonotype was seen more than once but under ten times. The CDR3 bases are TGTGCTGGAGCGGAGCATTTAGGTGGACAGCCCCAGCATTTT. Its translation is CAGAEHLGGQPQHF. The rearrangement joins TRBV12-5 to TRBJ1-5; D gene unclear. Germline assignment: CDR1 LGHNT and CDR2 FRNRAP. V lost 11 bases and J 7 bases, leaving 21 bases between the germline ends. This CDR3 is 14 amino acids long.

The V gene is TRBV25-1, the J gene TRBJ1-6; D is unresolved. The germline V gene has CDR1 MGHDK and CDR2 SYGVNS. The CDR3 is made up of 14 amino acids. The V end was cut by 2 bases, the J end by 5 bases, with 7 bases between. CDR3 amino acids: CASSEGQDNSPLHF. The CDR3 bases are TGTGCCAGCAGTGAAGGCCAGGATAATTCACCCCTCCACTTT.

V is TRBV29-1 and J is TRBJ1-1; no definite D call. The CDR3 is 13 residues long. Trimming removed 7 bases from V and 0 bases from J, with 12 bases in between. Germline assignment: CDR1 SQVTM and CDR2 ANQGSEA. This CDR3 reads CSAAYHLNTEAFF. As DNA, the CDR3 is TGCAGCGCCGCATACCACTTGAACACTGAAGCTTTCTTT.